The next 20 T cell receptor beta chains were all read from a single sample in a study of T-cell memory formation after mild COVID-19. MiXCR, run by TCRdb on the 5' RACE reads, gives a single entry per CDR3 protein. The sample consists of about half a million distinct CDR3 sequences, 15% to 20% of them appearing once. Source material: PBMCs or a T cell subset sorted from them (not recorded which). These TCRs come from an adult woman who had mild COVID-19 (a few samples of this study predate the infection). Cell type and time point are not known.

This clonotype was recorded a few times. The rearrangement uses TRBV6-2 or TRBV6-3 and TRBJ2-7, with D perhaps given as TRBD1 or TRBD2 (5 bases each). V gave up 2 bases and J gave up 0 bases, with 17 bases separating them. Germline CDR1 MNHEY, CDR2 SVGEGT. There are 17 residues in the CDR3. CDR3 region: CASSYVWGLTSSYEQYF. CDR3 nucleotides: TGTGCCAGCAGTTACGTCTGGGGGTTGACGAGCTCCTACGAGCAGTACTTC.

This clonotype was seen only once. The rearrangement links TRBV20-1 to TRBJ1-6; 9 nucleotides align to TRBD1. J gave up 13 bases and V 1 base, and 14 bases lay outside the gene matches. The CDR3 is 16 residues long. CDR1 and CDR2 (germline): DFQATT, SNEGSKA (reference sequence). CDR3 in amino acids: CSARAYGDSGQGPLHF. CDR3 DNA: TGCAGTGCTAGAGCATATGGGGACTCAGGACAGGGGCCCCTCCACTTT.

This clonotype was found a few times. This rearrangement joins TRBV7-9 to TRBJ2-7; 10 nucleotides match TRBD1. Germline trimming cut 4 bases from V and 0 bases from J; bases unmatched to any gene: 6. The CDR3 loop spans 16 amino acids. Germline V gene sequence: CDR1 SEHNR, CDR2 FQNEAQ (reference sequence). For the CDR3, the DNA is TGTGCCAGCAGCTCCTATGGGACAGGGGACTCCTACGAGCAGTACTTC. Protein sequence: CASSSYGTGDSYEQYF.

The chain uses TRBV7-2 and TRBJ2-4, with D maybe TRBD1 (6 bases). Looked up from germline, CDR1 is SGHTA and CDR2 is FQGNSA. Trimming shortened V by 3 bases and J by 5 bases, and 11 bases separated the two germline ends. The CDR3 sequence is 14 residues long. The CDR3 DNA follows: TGTGCCAGCAGCTTTAGGGACACCCAAAACATTCAGTACTTC. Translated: CASSFRDTQNIQYF.

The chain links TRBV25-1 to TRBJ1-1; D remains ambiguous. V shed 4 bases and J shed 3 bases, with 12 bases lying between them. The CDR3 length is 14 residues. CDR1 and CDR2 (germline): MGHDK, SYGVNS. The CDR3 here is CASSGTLGDTEAFF. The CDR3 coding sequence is TGTGCCAGCAGTGGTACTCTGGGCGACACTGAAGCTTTCTTT.

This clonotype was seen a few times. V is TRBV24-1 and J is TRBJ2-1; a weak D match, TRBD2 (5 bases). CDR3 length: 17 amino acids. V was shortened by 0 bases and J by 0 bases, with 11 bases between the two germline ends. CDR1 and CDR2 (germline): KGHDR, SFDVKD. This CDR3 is CATSDLTGGSSYNEQFF. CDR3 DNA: TGTGCCACCAGTGATTTGACGGGTGGGAGCTCCTACAATGAGCAGTTCTTC.

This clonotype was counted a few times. This CDR3 is CASSVNSGFQVYEQYF. The DNA for the CDR3 is TGTGCCAGCAGCGTAAATAGCGGATTCCAAGTCTACGAGCAGTACTTC. This chain uses TRBV9 with TRBJ2-7, with TRBD2 as a possible D gene (6 bases). CDR3 size: 16 residues. Trimming stripped 1 base from V and 3 bases from J, with 17 bases between. Germline V gives CDR1 SGDLS, CDR2 YYNGEE.

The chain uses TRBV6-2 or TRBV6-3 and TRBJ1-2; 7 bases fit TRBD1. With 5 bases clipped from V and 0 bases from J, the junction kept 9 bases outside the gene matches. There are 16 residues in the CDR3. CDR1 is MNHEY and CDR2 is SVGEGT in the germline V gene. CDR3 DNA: TGTGCCAGCAGTGACCCCGGGACAGCCCCTAACTATGGCTACACCTTC. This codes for CASSDPGTAPNYGYTF.

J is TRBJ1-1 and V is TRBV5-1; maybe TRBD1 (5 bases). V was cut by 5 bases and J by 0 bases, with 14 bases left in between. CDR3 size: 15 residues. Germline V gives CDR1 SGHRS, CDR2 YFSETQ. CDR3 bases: TGCGCCAGCAGTTCGACGCCGGGGGTGAACACTGAAGCTTTCTTT. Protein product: CASSSTPGVNTEAFF.

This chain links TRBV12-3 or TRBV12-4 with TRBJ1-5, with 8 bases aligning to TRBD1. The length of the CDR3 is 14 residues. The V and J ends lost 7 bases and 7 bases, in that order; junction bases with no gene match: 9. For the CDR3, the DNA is TGTGCCAGCAATATACAGGGGGTACAACAGCCCCAGCATTTT. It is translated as CASNIQGVQQPQHF.

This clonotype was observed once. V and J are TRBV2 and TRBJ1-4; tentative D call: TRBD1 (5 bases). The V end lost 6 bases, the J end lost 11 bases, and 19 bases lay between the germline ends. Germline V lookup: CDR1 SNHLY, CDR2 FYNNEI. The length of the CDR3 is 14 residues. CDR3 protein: CASSGGTPGGKLFF. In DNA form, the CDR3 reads TGTGCCAGCAGCGGGGGGACCCCTGGGGGGAAACTGTTTTTT.

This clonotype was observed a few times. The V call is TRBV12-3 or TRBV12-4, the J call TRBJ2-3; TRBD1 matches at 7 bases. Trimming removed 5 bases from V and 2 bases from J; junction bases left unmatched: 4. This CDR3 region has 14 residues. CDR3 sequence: CASSLGQDTDTQYF. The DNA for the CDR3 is TGTGCCAGCAGTCTAGGACAGGACACAGATACGCAGTATTTT.

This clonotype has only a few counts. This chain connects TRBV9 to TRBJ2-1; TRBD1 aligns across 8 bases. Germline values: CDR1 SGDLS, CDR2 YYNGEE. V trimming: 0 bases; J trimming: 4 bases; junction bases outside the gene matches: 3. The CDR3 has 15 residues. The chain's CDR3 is CASSVGTGPYNEQFF. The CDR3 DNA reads TGTGCCAGCAGCGTAGGGACAGGGCCTTACAATGAGCAGTTCTTC. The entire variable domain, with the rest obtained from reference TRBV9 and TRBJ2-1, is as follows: DSGVTQTPKHLITATGQRVTLRCSPRSGDLSVYWYQQSLDQGLQFLIQYYNGEERAKGNILERFSAQQFPDLHSELNLSSLELGDSALYFCASSVGTGPYNEQFFGPGTRLTVL.

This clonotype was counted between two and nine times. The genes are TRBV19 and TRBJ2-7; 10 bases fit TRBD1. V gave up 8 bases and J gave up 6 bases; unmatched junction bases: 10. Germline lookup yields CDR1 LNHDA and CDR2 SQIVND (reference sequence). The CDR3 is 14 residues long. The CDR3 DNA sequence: TGTGCCAGTGGACCGGGACAGGGGTTTTCCGAGCAGTACTTC. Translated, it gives CASGPGQGFSEQYF.

This CDR3 is CASSPDSKDEKLFF. CDR3 in DNA: TGTGCCAGCAGCCCGGACAGCAAGGACGAAAAACTGTTTTTT. The genes are TRBV5-4 and TRBJ1-4; weak D call: TRBD1 (6 bases). There are 14 residues in the CDR3. Germline V CDR1 and CDR2: SGHNT, YYREEE (reference sequence). Trimming removed 4 bases from V and 8 bases from J, with 15 bases in between.

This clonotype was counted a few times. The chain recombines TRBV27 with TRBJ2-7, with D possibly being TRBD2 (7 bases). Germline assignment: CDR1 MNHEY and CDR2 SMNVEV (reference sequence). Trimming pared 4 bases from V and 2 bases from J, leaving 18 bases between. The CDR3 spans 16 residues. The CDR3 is CASSSPGAGAPYEQYF. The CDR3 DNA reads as TGTGCCAGCAGTTCCCCGGGTGCGGGGGCGCCCTACGAGCAGTACTTC.

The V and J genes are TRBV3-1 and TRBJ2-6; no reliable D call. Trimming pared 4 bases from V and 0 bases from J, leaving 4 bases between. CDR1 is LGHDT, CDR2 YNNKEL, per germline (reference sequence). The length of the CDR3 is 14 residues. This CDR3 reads CASSLHSGANVLTF. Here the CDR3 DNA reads TGTGCCAGCAGCCTGCACTCTGGGGCCAACGTCCTGACTTTC.

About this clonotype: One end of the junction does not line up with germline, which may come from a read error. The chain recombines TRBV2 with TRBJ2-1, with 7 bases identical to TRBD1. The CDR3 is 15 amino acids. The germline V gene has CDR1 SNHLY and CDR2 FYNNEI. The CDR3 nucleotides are TGTGCCAGCAGTGGAGGCAGGGGGACCTACAGTGAGCAGTTCTTC. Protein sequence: CASSGGRGTYSEQFF.

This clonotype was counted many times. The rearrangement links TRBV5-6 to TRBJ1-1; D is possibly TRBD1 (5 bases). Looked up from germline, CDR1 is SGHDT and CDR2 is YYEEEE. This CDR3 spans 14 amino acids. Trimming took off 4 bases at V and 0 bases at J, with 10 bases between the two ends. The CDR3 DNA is TGTGCCAGCAGCCTGACAGACCTGAACACTGAAGCTTTCTTT. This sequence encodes CASSLTDLNTEAFF. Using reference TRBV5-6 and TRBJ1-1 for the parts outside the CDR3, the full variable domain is DAGVTQSPTHLIKTRGQQVTLRCSPKSGHDTVSWYQQALGQGPQFIFQYYEEEERQRGNFPDRFSGHQFPNYSSELNVNALLLGDSALYLCASSLTDLNTEAFFGQGTRLTVV.

CDR3 residues: CASSPEGGGRLSNQPQHF. In DNA form, the CDR3 reads TGTGCCAGCAGCCCAGAGGGAGGGGGCAGGTTGAGCAATCAGCCCCAGCATTTT. The chain recombines TRBV7-2 with TRBJ1-5, with 7 bases identical to TRBD1. This CDR3 is built from 18 residues. After removal of 5 bases from V and 1 base from J, the junction contained 14 bases not matched to a gene. Germline CDR1 is SGHTA and CDR2 is FQGNSA.